A single sample gave rise to the 3 T cell receptor beta chains below, sequenced in a study of monozygotic twins with inflammatory bowel disease. TCRdb reprocessed the 5' RACE reads and reports one entry per CDR3 protein, with no DNA. This table lists about 160,000 distinct CDR3 sequences. Sequencing was performed on blood. Every receptor here comes from a human donor with ulcerative colitis or Crohn's disease, or a healthy co-twin of an affected twin (not recorded which).

CDR3 sequence: CASSPGTDQREQYF. V and J are TRBV28 and TRBJ2-7; TCRdb calls TRBD1, which cannot be checked without DNA. Per germline, CDR1 MDHEN and CDR2 SYDVKM. The CDR3 has 14 residues. The whole variable domain, remainder taken from reference TRBV28 and TRBJ2-7, is DVKVTQSSRYLVKRTGEKVFLECVQDMDHENMFWYRQDPGLGLRLIYFSYDVKMKEKGDIPEGYSVSREKKERFSLILESASTNQTSMYLCASSPGTDQREQYFGPGTRLTVT.

V and J are TRBV19 and TRBJ2-2; TCRdb indicates TRBD1, and absent DNA this call remains unverified. In germline, CDR1 is LNHDA, CDR2 SQIVND (reference sequence). This CDR3 region has 15 residues. CDR3 residues: CASSTPGQNTGELFF.

V usage is TRBV19 and J usage is TRBJ2-2; with no DNA, the TCRdb D assignment of TRBD1 cannot be verified. The CDR3 is 16 residues long. Germline-derived CDR1 and CDR2 are LNHDA and SQIVND (reference sequence). The CDR3 reads CASSVTGGAYTGELFF.